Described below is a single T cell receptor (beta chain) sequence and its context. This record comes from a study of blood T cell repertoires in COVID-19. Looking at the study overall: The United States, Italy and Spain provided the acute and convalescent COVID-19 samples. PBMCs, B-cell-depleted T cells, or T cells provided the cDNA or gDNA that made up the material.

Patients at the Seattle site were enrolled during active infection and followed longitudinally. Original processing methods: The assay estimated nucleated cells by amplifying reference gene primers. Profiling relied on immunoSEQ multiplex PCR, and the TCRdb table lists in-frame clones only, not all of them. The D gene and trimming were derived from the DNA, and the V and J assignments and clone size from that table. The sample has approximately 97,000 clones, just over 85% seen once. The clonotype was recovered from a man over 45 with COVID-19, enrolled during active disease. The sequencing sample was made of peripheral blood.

CDR3 loop: CAWSLERTIYF. The CDR3 DNA follows: TGTGCCTGGAGTTTAGAACGGACCATATATTTT. V usage is TRBV30 and J usage is TRBJ1-3; D gene unclear. Germline lookup yields CDR1 GTSNPN and CDR2 SVGIG (reference sequence). Between the trimmed V and J ends, which lost 2 bases and 10 bases, there was a span of 9 bases. CDR3 length: 11 amino acids. Filled out from reference TRBV30 and TRBJ1-3, the complete variable domain reads SQTIHQWPATLVQPVGSPLSLECTVEGTSNPNLYWYRQAAGRGLQLLFYSVGIGQISSEVPQNLSASRPQDRQFILSSKKLLLSDSGFYLCAWSLERTIYFGEGSWLTVV.